One sample yielded the 5 T cell receptor beta chains listed below, sequenced in a study of identical twins (dated by TCRdb to about 2016). Libraries were constructed by 5' RACE. This sample was sequenced with an Illumina HiSeq 2000. TCRdb cleaned the public reads at Q25 with fastp, built clones with MiXCR and kept in-frame beta chains. Records with the same CDR3 protein are collapsed into one entry carrying the most frequent genes and DNA. The sample table records 200,000 or so distinct CDR3 sequences; under 10% of these occur just once. Of the sample, more than 1.5% is held by the ten largest clones. The data were also submitted as part of a second study, on yellow fever vaccine responses in identical twins.

Sequenced material: memory (CD45RO+) T cells sorted from blood. The intended sense of this specimen's cell subset or site label: CD45RO+ enriched T cells. The receptor set was obtained from a woman in her late teens or twenties in good health.

In this sample, this clonotype turned up a few times. The rearrangement joins TRBV28 to TRBJ1-6; the D gene is possibly TRBD1 (5 bases). The germline gives CDR1 MDHEN, CDR2 SYDVKM. The CDR3 is made up of 15 amino acids. V was pared by 2 bases and J by 5 bases, with 10 bases between. This chain's CDR3 is CASSLARANNSPLHF. The CDR3 nucleotides read TGTGCCAGCAGTTTAGCCAGGGCCAATAATTCACCCCTCCACTTT.

A single count supports this clonotype. This chain joins TRBV25-1 and TRBJ2-5, with D possibly being TRBD1 (7 bases). The CDR3 is 15 residues long. Per germline, CDR1 MGHDK and CDR2 SYGVNS. Trimming pared 7 bases from V and 6 bases from J, leaving 21 bases between. The CDR3 here is CASTDSTRGVQTQYF. Here the CDR3 DNA reads TGTGCCAGCACCGATAGTACCAGGGGGGTACAGACCCAGTACTTC.

DNA for the CDR3: TGTGCCAGCTCACCAACTTTTTTGGCTGAAGCTTTCTTT. Encoded protein: CASSPTFLAEAFF. The chain recombines TRBV18 with TRBJ1-1; D uncertain. This CDR3 spans 13 amino acids. V lost 2 bases, J lost 6 bases, and 10 bases lay in between. The V gene's germline CDR1 is KGHSH and CDR2 LQKENI.

This clonotype was counted at least ten times. The J gene is TRBJ2-2, the V gene TRBV7-3; D gene unclear. The CDR3 has 12 residues. Per germline, CDR1 SGHTA and CDR2 FQGTGA. V lost 4 bases and J 5 bases, leaving 5 bases between the germline ends. The CDR3 coding sequence is TGTGCCAGCAGCTCACGAACCGGGGAGCTGTTTTTT. Its translation: CASSSRTGELFF.

The chain joins TRBV7-6 to TRBJ1-4; tentatively, D is TRBD1 (6 bases). The CDR3 is 13 amino acids. CDR1 and CDR2 from the germline V gene are SGHVS and FNYEAQ. V lost 2 bases, J lost 8 bases, and 9 bases lay in between. The CDR3 DNA is TGTGCCAGCAGCTTACAGGGGAGAGAAAAACTGTTTTTT. This encodes CASSLQGREKLFF.